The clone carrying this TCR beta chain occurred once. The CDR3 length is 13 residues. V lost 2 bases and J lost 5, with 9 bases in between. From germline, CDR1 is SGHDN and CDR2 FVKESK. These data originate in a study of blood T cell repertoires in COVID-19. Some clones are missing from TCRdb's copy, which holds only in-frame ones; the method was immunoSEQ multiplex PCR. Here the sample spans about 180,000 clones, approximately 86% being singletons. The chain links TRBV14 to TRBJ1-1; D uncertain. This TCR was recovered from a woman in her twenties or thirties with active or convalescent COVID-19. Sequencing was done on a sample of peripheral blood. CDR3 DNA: TGTGCCAGCAGCCAATCACAGCTAACTGAAGCTTTCTTT. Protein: CASSQSQLTEAFF. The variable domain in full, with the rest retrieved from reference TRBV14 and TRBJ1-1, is EAGVTQFPSHSVIEKGQTVTLRCDPISGHDNLYWYRRVMGKEIKFLLHFVKESKQDESGMPNNRFLAERTGGTYSTLKVQPAELEDSGVYFCASSQSQLTEAFFGQGTRLTVV.